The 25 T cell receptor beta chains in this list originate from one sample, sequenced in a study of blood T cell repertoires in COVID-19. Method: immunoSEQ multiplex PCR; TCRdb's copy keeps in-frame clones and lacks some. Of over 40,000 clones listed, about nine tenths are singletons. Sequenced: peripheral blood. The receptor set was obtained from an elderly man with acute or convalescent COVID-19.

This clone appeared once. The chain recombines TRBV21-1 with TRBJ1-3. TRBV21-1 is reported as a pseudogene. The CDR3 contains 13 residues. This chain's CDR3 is CASRNGVGNTIYF. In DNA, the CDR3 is TGTGCCAGCAGGAACGGAGTTGGAAACACCATATATTTT.

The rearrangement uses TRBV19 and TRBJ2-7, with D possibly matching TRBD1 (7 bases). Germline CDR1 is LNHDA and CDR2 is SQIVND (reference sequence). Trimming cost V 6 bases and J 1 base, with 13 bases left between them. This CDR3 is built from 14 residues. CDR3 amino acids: CASRKQGRSYEQYF. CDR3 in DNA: TGTGCCAGTAGGAAACAGGGGAGGTCCTACGAGCAGTACTTC.

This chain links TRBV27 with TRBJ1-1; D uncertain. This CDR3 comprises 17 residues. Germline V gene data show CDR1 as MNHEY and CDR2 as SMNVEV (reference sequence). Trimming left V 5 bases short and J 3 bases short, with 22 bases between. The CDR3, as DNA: TGTGCCAGCAGTCCCACCTTCGGCAGGAAGAAAGACACTGAAGCTTTCTTT. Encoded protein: CASSPTFGRKKDTEAFF.

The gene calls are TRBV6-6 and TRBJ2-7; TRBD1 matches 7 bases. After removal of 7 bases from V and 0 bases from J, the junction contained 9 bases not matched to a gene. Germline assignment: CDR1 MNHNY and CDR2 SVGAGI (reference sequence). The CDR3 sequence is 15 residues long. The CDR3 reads CASTPGQISSYEQYF. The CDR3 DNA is TGTGCCAGCACTCCGGGACAGATCAGCTCCTACGAGCAGTACTTC.

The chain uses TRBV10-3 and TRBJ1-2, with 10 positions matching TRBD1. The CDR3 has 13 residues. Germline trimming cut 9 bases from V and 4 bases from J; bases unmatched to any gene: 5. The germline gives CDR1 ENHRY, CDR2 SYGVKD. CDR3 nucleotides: TGTGCCATAGCCGGGACAGGGGCCTATGGCTACACCTTC. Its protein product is CAIAGTGAYGYTF.

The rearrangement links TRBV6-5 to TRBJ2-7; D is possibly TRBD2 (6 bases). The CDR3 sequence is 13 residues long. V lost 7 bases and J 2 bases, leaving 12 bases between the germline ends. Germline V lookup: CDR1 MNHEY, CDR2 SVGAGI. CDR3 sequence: CASTGGKTYEQYF. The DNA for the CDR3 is TGTGCCAGCACAGGAGGGAAGACCTACGAGCAGTACTTC.

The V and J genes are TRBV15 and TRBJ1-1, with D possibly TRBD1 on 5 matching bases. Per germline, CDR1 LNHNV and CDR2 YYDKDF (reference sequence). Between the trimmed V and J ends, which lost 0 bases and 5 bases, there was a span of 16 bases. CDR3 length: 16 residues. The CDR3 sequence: CATSRDGGGRTTEAFF. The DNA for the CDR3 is TGTGCCACCAGCAGAGATGGGGGAGGAAGAACTACTGAAGCTTTCTTT.

The CDR3 loop reads CASSATGYSTDTQYF. The CDR3 nucleotides are TGTGCCAGCAGCGCCACAGGATATAGCACAGATACGCAGTATTTT. The gene calls are TRBV9 and TRBJ2-3, with D possibly matching TRBD1 (5 bases). CDR1 is SGDLS, CDR2 YYNGEE, per germline. There are 15 residues in the CDR3. Trimming left V 3 bases short and J 0 bases short, with 11 bases between.

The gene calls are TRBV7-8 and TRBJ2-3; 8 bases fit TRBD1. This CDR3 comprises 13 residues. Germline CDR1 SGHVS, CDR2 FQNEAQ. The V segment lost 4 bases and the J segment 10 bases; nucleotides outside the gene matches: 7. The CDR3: CASSWGPDRAQYF. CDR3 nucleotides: TGTGCCAGCAGCTGGGGACCGGACAGGGCGCAGTATTTT.

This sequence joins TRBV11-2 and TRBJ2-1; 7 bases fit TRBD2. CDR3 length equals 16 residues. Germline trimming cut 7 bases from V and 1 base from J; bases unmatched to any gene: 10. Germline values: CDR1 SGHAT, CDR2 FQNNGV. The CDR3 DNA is TGTGCCAGCAACCCCCCGGGGGGATATTCCTACAATGAGCAGTTCTTC. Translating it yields CASNPPGGYSYNEQFF.

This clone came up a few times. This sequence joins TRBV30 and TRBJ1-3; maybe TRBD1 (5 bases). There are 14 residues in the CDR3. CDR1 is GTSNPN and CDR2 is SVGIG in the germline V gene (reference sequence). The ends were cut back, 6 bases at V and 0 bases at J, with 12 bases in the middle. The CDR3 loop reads CACYLGPSGNTIYF. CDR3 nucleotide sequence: TGTGCCTGTTACCTGGGGCCCTCTGGAAACACCATATATTTT.

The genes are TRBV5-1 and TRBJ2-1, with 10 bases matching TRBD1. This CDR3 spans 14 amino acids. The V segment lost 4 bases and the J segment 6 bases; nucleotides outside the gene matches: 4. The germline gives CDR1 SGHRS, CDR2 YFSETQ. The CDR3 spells CASSLRTGGNEQFF. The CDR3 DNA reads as TGCGCCAGCAGCCTTAGGACAGGGGGCAATGAGCAGTTCTTC.

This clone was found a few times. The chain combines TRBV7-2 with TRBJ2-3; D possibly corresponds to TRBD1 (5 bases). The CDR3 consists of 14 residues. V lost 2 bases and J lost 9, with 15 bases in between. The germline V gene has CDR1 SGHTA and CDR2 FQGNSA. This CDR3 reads CASSLYGAQSTQYF. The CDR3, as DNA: TGTGCCAGCAGCTTATATGGGGCCCAATCCACGCAGTATTTT.

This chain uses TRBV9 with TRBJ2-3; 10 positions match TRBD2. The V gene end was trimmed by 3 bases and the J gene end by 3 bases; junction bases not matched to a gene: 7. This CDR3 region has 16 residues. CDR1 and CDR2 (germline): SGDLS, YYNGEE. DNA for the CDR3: TGTGCCAGCAGCGACCTTCGAGCGGGGGGGACAGATACGCAGTATTTT. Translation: CASSDLRAGGTDTQYF.

The CDR3 is CASRTGGHTGELFF. DNA for the CDR3: TGTGCCAGCAGGACAGGGGGCCACACCGGGGAGCTGTTTTTT. This chain joins TRBV7-9 and TRBJ2-2, with 10 bases that match TRBD1. J lost 3 bases, V lost 6 bases, and 1 base had no gene match. Germline lookup yields CDR1 SEHNR and CDR2 FQNEAQ (reference sequence). The CDR3 sequence is 14 residues long. Looking up the rest from reference TRBV7-9 and TRBJ2-2 gives the full variable domain: DTGVSQNPRHKITKRGQNVTFRCDPISEHNRLYWYRQTLGQGPEFLTYFQNEAQLEKSRLLSDRFSAERPKGSFSTLEIQRTEQGDSAMYLCASRTGGHTGELFFGEGSRLTVL.

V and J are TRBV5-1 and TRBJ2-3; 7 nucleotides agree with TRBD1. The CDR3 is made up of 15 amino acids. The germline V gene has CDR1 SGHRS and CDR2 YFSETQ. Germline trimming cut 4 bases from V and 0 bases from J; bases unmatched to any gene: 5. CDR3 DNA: TGCGCCAGCAGCCAGGACAGGTTAAGCACAGATACGCAGTATTTT. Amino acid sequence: CASSQDRLSTDTQYF.

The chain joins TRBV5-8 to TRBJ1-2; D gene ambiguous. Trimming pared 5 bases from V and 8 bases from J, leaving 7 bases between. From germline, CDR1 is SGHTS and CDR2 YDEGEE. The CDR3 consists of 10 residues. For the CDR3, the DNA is TGTGCCAGCAGTCGAGTAGGCTACACCTTC. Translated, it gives CASSRVGYTF.

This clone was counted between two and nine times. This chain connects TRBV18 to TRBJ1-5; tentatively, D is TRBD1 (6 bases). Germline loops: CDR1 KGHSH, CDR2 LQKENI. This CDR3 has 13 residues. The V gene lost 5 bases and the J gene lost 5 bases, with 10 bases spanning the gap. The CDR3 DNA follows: TGTGCCAGCTCAGCGGACAGTGATCAGCCCCAGCATTTT. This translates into CASSADSDQPQHF.

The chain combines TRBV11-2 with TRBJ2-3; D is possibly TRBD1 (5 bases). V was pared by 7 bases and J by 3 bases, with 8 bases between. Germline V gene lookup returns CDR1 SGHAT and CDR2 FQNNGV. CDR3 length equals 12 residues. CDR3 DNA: TGTGCCAGCAAAAGGGGTACAGATACGCAGTATTTT. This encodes CASKRGTDTQYF.

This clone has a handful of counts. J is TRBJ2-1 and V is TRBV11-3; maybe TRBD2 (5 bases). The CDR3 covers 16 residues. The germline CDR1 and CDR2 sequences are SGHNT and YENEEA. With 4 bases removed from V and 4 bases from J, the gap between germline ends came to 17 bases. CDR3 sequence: CASSSGGLVRYNEQFF. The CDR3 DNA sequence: TGTGCCAGCAGCTCGGGCGGGCTGGTTAGGTACAATGAGCAGTTCTTC.

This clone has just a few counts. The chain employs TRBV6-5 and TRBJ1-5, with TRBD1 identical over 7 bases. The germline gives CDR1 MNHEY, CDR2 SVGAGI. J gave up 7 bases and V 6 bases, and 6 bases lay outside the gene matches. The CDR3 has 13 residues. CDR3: CASSSDRTQPQHF. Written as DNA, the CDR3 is TGTGCCAGCAGCTCGGACAGGACGCAGCCCCAGCATTTT.

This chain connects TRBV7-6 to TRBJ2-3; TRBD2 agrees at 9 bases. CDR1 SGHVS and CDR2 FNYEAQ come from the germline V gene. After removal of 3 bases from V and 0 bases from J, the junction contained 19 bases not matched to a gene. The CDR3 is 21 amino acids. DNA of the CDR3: TGTGCCAGCAGCTTTCCCCGAGCAAGCGGGGGGCGGGTTTCTAGCACAGATACGCAGTATTTT. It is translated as CASSFPRASGGRVSSTDTQYF.

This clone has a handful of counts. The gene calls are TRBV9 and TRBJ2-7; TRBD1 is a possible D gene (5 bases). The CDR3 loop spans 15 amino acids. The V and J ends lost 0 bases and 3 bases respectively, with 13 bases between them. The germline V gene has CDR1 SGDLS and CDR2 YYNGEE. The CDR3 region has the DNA TGTGCCAGCAGCGTAGGTCGACAGATGGACTACGAGCAGTACTTC. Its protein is CASSVGRQMDYEQYF. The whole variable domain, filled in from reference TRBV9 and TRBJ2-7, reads DSGVTQTPKHLITATGQRVTLRCSPRSGDLSVYWYQQSLDQGLQFLIQYYNGEERAKGNILERFSAQQFPDLHSELNLSSLELGDSALYFCASSVGRQMDYEQYFGPGTRLTVT.

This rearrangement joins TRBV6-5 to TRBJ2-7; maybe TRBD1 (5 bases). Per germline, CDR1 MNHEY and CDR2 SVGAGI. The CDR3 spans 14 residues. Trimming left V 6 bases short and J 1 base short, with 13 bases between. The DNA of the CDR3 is TGTGCCAGCAGAAAAGGGGTAAGTTCCTACGAGCAGTACTTC. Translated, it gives CASRKGVSSYEQYF.

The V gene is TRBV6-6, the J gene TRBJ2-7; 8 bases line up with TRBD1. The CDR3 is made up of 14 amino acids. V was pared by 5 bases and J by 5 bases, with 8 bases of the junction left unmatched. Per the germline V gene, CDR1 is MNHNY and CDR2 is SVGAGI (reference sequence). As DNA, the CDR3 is TGTGCCAGCAGTACCAGACAGGGGAAGCACGAGCAGTACTTC. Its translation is CASSTRQGKHEQYF.